This TCR beta chain was obtained from a study of vaccination and CD4 T cells after COVID-19. Study details: Post-vaccination specimens were collected at a median of roughly 65 days following dose two (range 14 to 241). The cells in question were stimulated using overlapping spike peptides derived from SARS-CoV-2, HCoV-NL63, HCoV-OC43 and HCoV-229E. General study findings and limits: Post-infection sampling omitted early timepoints and covered relatively few convalescent patients.

This CDR3 comprises 15 residues. Germline CDR1 and CDR2: SGHTS and YDEGEE. With V trimmed by 4 bases and J by 1 base, 7 bases remained unmatched. A remark on this clonotype: Its antigen remains unknown.

The Oncomine TCR Beta short-read assay sequenced DNA from cultured CD4+ T cells. Researchers extracted genomic DNA from CD4+ T cells that had been cultured. Using its own MiXCR run on the PCR reads, TCRdb lists one record per CDR3 protein. The data contain under 9,500 distinct CDR3 sequences, less than 55% of them seen just once; the ten biggest clones take up about 20%. Treatment in this sample: approximately 9-day PBMC culture with coronavirus spike peptide pools or control peptides (ViraFEST assay). The unexposed donor provided CD4+ T cells, which were taken before the COVID-19 pandemic (2011-2018).

The receptor was isolated from a human donor in good health. What was sequenced was CD4+ T cells from blood, cultured in vitro. The genes are TRBV5-8 and TRBJ1-2; TRBD1 aligns across 7 bases. The CDR3 region has the DNA TGTGCCAGCAGCCAAGGGACAGACTTTAACTATGGCTACACCTTC. This sequence encodes CASSQGTDFNYGYTF.